This TCR beta chain was sequenced during a study of shared clonotypes between healthy human individuals. This CDR3 comprises 14 residues. The germline V gene encodes CDR1 MGHRA and CDR2 YSYEKL. V lost 4 bases, J lost 3 bases, and 5 bases stayed unmatched. Naive CD8 populations comprised CD45RO-negative cells positively selected for CCR7, excluding terminally differentiated effector memory CD45RA+ cells. Only in-frame clones appear in the TCRdb table, and some are missing; sequencing was by immunoSEQ multiplex PCR. Of 2 million to 2.5 million clones in the sample, about 95% were seen once. The sequence was obtained from a man younger than 35 in good health. The chain carries TRBV4-1 and TRBJ2-7; 8 bases fit TRBD1. The sequenced material came from naive CD8+ T cells sorted from blood. DNA of the CDR3: TGCGCCAGCAGCCCGGGACAGGCTTTCTACGAGCAGTACTTC. It is translated as CASSPGQAFYEQYF.